Sequencing of this T cell receptor beta chain was carried out in a study of OX40 agonist ivuxolimab in advanced cancers. TCRdb's table, derived via immunoSEQ multiplex PCR, lists solely in-frame clones and lacks some. The sample yields 70,000 to 85,000 clones, over 80% seen once. This clone was seen just once. Germline V lookup: CDR1 SGHAT, CDR2 FQNNGV. The CDR3 sequence is 18 residues long. V shed 1 base and J shed 3 bases, with 19 bases lying between them. The input for sequencing was CD4+ or CD8+ T cells sorted from blood, taken in a trial of the OX40 agonist ivuxolimab. This sequence joins TRBV11-2 and TRBJ2-4, with D possibly TRBD1 on 6 matching bases. The receptor's source is an adult with an advanced solid tumor such as melanoma, head and neck, liver or kidney cancer. The CDR3 DNA is TGTGCCAGCAGCTTAGGATGGGGGTCCAGGGGAGTCAAAAACATTCAGTACTTC. Amino acids: CASSLGWGSRGVKNIQYF.